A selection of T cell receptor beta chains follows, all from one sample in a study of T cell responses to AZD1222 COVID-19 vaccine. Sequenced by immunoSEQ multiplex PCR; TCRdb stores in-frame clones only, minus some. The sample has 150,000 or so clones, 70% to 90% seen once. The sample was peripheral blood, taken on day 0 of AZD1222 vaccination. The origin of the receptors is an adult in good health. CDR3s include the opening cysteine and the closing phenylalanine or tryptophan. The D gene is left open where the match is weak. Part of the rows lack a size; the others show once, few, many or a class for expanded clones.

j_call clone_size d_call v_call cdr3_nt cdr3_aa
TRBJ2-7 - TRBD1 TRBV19 TGTGCCAGTAAACCGGGACAGGGATTCGCCGAGCAGTACTTC CASKPGQGFAEQYF
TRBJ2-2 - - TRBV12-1 TGTGCCATCCGTTCTAGCGGGAGGGTTTTTAATGCGAACACCGGGGAGCTGTTTTTT CAIRSSGRVFNANTGELFF
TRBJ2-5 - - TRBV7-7 TGTGCTAGCAGCTTAGCGCCGGCAGCCCAAGAGACCCAGTACTTC CASSLAPAAQETQYF
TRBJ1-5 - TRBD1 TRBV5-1 TGCGCCAGCAGCCCCGGGACAGTCAATCAGCCCCAGCATTTT CASSPGTVNQPQHF
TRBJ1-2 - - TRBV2 TGTGCCAGCAACGGGGACGGCTATGGCTACACCTTC CASNGDGYGYTF
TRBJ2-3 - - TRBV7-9 TGTGCCAGCAGCTCTTCGCATACGCAGTATTTT CASSSSHTQYF
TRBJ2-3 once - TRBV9 TGTGCCAGCAGCGTAGGCGCCTACACAGATACGCAGTATTTT CASSVGAYTDTQYF
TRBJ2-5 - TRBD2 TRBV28 TGTGCCAGCCGGCGGGAGGAGACCCAGTACTTC CASRREETQYF
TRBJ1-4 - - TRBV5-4 TGTGCCAGCAGCTTGTTGCCTAATGAAAAACTGTTTTTT CASSLLPNEKLFF
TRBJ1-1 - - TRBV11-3 TGTGCCAGCACCGCCGACGGGGAAGCTTTCTTT CASTADGEAFF
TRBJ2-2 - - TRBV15 TGTGCCACCTGTTTGGGAGTCCAGAAGAACACCGGGGAGCTGTTTTTT CATCLGVQKNTGELFF
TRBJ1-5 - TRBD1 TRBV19 TGTGCCAGTAGTAAGACAGGGAAAGATGGTCAGCCCCAGCATTTT CASSKTGKDGQPQHF
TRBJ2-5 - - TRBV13 TGTGCCAGCAGCTTAAGGCCATCCGAGACCCAGTACTTC CASSLRPSETQYF
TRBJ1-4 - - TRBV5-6 TGTGCCAGCAGCCGGGACGGGAATGAAAAACTGTTTTTT CASSRDGNEKLFF
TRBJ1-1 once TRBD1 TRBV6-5 TGTGCCAGCAGCACAGGGGTAATGAACACTGAAGCTTTCTTT CASSTGVMNTEAFF
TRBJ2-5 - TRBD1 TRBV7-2 TGTGCCAGCAGACCTCCGGGACAGGGAGGAGAGACCCAGTACTTC CASRPPGQGGETQYF
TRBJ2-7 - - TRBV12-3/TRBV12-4 TGTGCCAGCAGTTACAGAAACTCCTACGAGCAGTACTTC CASSYRNSYEQYF
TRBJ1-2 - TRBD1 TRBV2 TGTGCCAGCAGTGAGGGCAGGGGGCTGGGAGGCTACACCTTC CASSEGRGLGGYTF
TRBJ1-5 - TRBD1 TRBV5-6 TGTGCCAGCAGCAAGACAGGGGCCTATAGCAATCAGCCCCAGCATTTT CASSKTGAYSNQPQHF
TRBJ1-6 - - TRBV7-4 TGTGCCAGCAGCCCGCGTGCCGTTAGGCATTCACCCCTCCACTTT CASSPRAVRHSPLHF
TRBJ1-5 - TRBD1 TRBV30 TGTGCCTGGTCTGTAAGAGGGACAGGTTGGCAGCCCCAGCATTTT CAWSVRGTGWQPQHF
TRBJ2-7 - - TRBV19 TGTGCCAGTAAGGCCCCTTCAACCTACGAGCAGTACTTC CASKAPSTYEQYF
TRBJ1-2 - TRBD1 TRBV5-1 TGCGCCAGCAGCTTGGGGCCCGGCCAGGGGGCCGCTGGCTACACCTTC CASSLGPGQGAAGYTF
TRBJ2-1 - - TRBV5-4 TGTGCCAGCACCCCTTCGCCCTTTCCTTCGGATGAGCAGTTCTTC CASTPSPFPSDEQFF
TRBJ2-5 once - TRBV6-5 TGTGCCAGCAGTTACTCCGACAGACAAGAGACCCAGTACTTC CASSYSDRQETQYF
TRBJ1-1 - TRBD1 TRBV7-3 TGTGCCAGCAGCCCGACAGGGGTGGCGAACACTGAAGCTTTCTTT CASSPTGVANTEAFF
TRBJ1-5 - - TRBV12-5 TGTGCTAGTGCTGACAGTTATCAGCCCCAGCATTTT CASADSYQPQHF
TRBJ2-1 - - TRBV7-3 TGTGCCAGCAGCTTACGGGGGAATGGGCAGTTCTTC CASSLRGNGQFF
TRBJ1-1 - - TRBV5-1 TGCGCCAGCAGCGCGGAGCCGGGGTACACTGAAGCTTTCTTT CASSAEPGYTEAFF
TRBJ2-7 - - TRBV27 TGTGCCAGCAGTTTTTGGACTGAACCCTACGAGCAGTACTTC CASSFWTEPYEQYF
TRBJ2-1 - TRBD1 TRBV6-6 TGTGCCAGCAGCCGAAGTCCCGGGACAGGGCGGAATGAGCAGTTCTTC CASSRSPGTGRNEQFF
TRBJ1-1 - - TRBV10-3 TGTGCCATCAGTGAGGGGTACACTGAAGCTTTCTTT CAISEGYTEAFF
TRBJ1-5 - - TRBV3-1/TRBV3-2 TGTGCCAGCAGCCTCGGGACGGGGAATCAGCCCCAGCATTTT CASSLGTGNQPQHF
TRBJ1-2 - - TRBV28 TGTGCCAGCAGTTTCCCACCCAACTATGGCTACACCTTC CASSFPPNYGYTF
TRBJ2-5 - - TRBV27 TGTGCCAGCAGTCCGATCATCGGTTTCCAAGAGACCCAGTACTTC CASSPIIGFQETQYF
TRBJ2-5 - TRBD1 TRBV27 TGTGCCAGCAGTTTCCGGGACAGATTGGAGACCCAGTACTTC CASSFRDRLETQYF
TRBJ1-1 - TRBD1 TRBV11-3 TGTGCCAGCAGCGTTAGACAGGGGGCTCGCCCTGAAGCTTTCTTT CASSVRQGARPEAFF
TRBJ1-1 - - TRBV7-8 TGTGCCAGCAGCCTCTCGGGGACTACCGAAGCTTTCTTT CASSLSGTTEAFF
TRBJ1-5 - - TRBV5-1 TGCGCCAGCAGCTTAGGGGCCCATAGCAATCAGCCCCAGCATTTT CASSLGAHSNQPQHF
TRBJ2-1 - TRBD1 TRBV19 TGTGCCAGTAGTTGGGGGACAGCTCGGGTTTATAATCTTGAGCAGTTCTTC CASSWGTARVYNLEQFF
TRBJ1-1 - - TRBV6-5 TGTGCCAGCAGCCCAGACTGGAGGGGGGTTGAAGCTTTCTTT CASSPDWRGVEAFF
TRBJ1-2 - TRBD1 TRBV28 TGTGCCAGCAGTTTGACTCAGGGGGCGAACTATGGCTACACCTTC CASSLTQGANYGYTF
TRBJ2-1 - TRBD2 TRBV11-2 TGTGCCAGCAGCTTACTAGCGGACTACAATGAGCAGTTCTTC CASSLLADYNEQFF
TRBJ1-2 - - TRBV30 TGTGCCTGGAGTGTACTGGGGGGTGGGGGCTACACCTTC CAWSVLGGGGYTF
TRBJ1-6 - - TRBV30 TGTGCCTGGAAAAAAGACAATTCACCCCTCCACTTT CAWKKDNSPLHF